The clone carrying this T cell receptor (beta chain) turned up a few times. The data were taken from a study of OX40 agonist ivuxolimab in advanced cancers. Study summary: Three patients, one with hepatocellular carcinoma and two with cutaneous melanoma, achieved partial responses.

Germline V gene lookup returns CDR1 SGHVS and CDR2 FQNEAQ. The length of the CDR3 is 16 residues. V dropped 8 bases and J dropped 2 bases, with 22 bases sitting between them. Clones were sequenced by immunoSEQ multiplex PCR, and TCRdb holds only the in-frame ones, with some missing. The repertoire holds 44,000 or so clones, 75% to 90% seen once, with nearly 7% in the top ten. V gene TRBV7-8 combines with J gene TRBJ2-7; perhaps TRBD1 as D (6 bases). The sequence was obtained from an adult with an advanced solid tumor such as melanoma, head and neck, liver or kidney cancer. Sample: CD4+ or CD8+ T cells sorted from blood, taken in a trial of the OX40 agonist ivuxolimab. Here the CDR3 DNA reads TGTGCCAGCTATAAGACGTCAGGGGCAAGGACCTACGAGCAGTACTTC. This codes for CASYKTSGARTYEQYF.